This TCR beta chain appears in the sequencing data of a study of vaccination effects on CD4 cells after COVID-19. Study conclusions and caveats: Relatively few convalescent patients took part in the study, which had no early post-infection timepoints. Following vaccination, convalescents' spike-reactive clones were mostly new ones induced by the vaccine.

Sequencing in the ViraFEST assay came after antigen-specific CD4+ T cells had been expanded with viral peptide pools, which were used to stimulate PBMC. Cultured cells yielded isolated CD4+ T cells after 10 days. PCR-confirmed SARS-CoV-2 infection occurred in the person between March and December 2020. Half-medium changes using IL-2 medium occurred on days 3 and 7. Germline V gene sequence: CDR1 SGDLS, CDR2 YYNGEE. The CDR3 totals 18 residues. Unmatched junction bases numbered 17, after V lost 3 bases and J lost 4 bases. Sequenced by immunoSEQ multiplex PCR; TCRdb stores in-frame clones only, minus some. Seen here are about 19,000 clones, roughly 80% observed once, and the top ten hold around 17%. In the case of this clone: The antigen is unknown.

The source of this sequence is a human donor who had a prior SARS-CoV-2 infection. The rearrangement links TRBV9 to TRBJ2-3, with 7 bases aligning to TRBD2. Source: CD4+ T cells from PBMCs cultured with SARS-CoV-2 spike peptides, taken before COVID-19 vaccination. The CDR3: CASSAPWWSGKFSDTQYF. In DNA, the CDR3 is TGTGCCAGCAGCGCCCCCTGGTGGAGCGGGAAGTTCTCAGATACGCAGTATTTT.